Shown below are 10 T cell receptor beta chains from a single sample sequenced in a study of T-cell reconstitution after alpha-beta-depleted transplantation in children. Unique molecular identifiers were used in preparing the TCRbeta library. TCRdb reprocessed the PCR reads with MiXCR, giving one entry per CDR3 protein. Here the sample spans 220,000 or so distinct CDR3 sequences, around 7.5% being singletons. The sample was PBMCs, mostly from graft donor cells, taken 180 days after TCRalphabeta/CD19-depleted stem cell transplant. The receptors come from a male patient younger than 18 who had a stem cell transplant for acute lymphoblastic leukemia, so the T cells may come from the graft donor.

This clonotype was seen many times. The J gene is TRBJ1-6, the V gene TRBV5-1; TRBD1 matches 9 bases. This CDR3 spans 16 amino acids. The ends lost 3 bases at V and 6 bases at J; junction bases unmatched: 7. The germline V gene encodes CDR1 SGHRS and CDR2 YFSETQ. The DNA for the CDR3 is TGCGCCAGCAGCTCACAGGGGGCGCGGAGTAATTCACCCCTCCACTTT. This sequence encodes CASSSQGARSNSPLHF. Based on the CDR3 plus reference TRBV5-1 and TRBJ1-6, the full variable domain is KAGVTQTPRYLIKTRGQQVTLSCSPISGHRSVSWYQQTPGQGLQFLFEYFSETQRNKGNFPGRFSGRQFSNSRSEMNVSTLELGDSALYLCASSSQGARSNSPLHFGNGTRLTVT.

This clonotype has ten or more counts. The chain joins TRBV29-1 to TRBJ2-5; D is uncertain. Germline V gives CDR1 SQVTM, CDR2 ANQGSEA. V lost 4 bases to trimming and J lost 4 bases, with 7 bases between them. CDR3 length equals 11 residues. The CDR3 reads CSVALGETQYF. CDR3 nucleotide sequence: TGCAGCGTTGCGTTAGGAGAGACCCAGTACTTC.

This clonotype was seen many times. The rearrangement uses TRBV6-5 and TRBJ1-5; possibly TRBD1 for D (5 bases). Germline loops: CDR1 MNHEY, CDR2 SVGAGI. The CDR3 runs 15 residues. Trimming left V 8 bases short and J 1 base short, with 15 bases between. The CDR3 nucleotides are TGTGCCAGCGTCTTTAGGGGTGGAAGCAATCAGCCCCAGCATTTT. The encoded protein is CASVFRGGSNQPQHF.

This clonotype was seen many times. This chain links TRBV4-3 with TRBJ1-2; D is ambiguous. Germline V gene sequence: CDR1 LGHNA, CDR2 YSLEER. There are 13 residues in the CDR3. The germline V and J ends were trimmed by 0 bases and 3 bases, with 5 bases remaining between them. CDR3 loop: CASSQERDYGYTF. CDR3 sequence (DNA): TGCGCCAGCAGCCAAGAGAGAGACTATGGCTACACCTTC.

This clonotype occurred many times. The chain carries TRBV20-1 and TRBJ2-7; 9 nucleotides align to TRBD1. Germline assignment: CDR1 DFQATT and CDR2 SNEGSKA (reference sequence). After removal of 2 bases from V and 5 bases from J, the junction contained 7 bases not matched to a gene. This CDR3 region has 14 residues. CDR3 region: CSARPRDRDHEQYF. Written as DNA, the CDR3 is TGCAGTGCTAGACCACGGGACAGGGACCACGAGCAGTACTTC.

This clonotype was found a few times. V gene TRBV27 combines with J gene TRBJ1-4; tentatively, D is TRBD1 (5 bases). V was clipped by 1 base and J by 0 bases, with 12 bases between them. Per germline, CDR1 MNHEY and CDR2 SMNVEV (reference sequence). The CDR3 contains 17 residues. CDR3 in DNA: TGTGCCAGCAGTTTATACCAAGGGGTTGCAACTAATGAAAAACTGTTTTTT. Translating gives CASSLYQGVATNEKLFF.

Ten or more counts support this clonotype. The chain is built from TRBV28 and TRBJ2-2; 9 positions agree with TRBD2. The CDR3 length is 16 residues. The germline V gene encodes CDR1 MDHEN and CDR2 SYDVKM. The junction had 9 bases not matched to a gene; V was cut back by 3 bases and J by 7 bases. CDR3: CASSFGGLAGNGELFF. CDR3 sequence (DNA): TGTGCCAGCAGTTTTGGGGGGCTAGCGGGAAACGGGGAGCTGTTTTTT.

The chain combines TRBV9 with TRBJ1-6, with 7 bases identical to TRBD1. V dropped 1 base and J dropped 7; count of bases not matched to a gene: 5. This CDR3 is built from 15 residues. The V gene's germline CDR1 is SGDLS and CDR2 YYNGEE. The DNA of the CDR3 is TGTGCCAGCAGCGTACTGGGACAGCGGAATTCACCCCTCCACTTT. It specifies CASSVLGQRNSPLHF.

This clonotype was counted at least ten times. The rearrangement joins TRBV20-1 to TRBJ2-7; D is undetermined. This CDR3 has 15 amino acids. V gave up 6 bases and J gave up 0 bases, with 18 bases separating them. In germline, CDR1 is DFQATT, CDR2 SNEGSKA (reference sequence). The DNA of the CDR3 is TGCAGTGCAGCCCTACAGTCCCCCCTCTCCTACGAGCAGTACTTC. It translates to CSAALQSPLSYEQYF.

This clonotype has a count of ten or more. The chain has TRBV11-2 and TRBJ2-1, with 11 bases that match TRBD2. The CDR3 contains 13 residues. With 7 bases clipped from V and 16 bases from J, the junction kept 12 bases outside the gene matches. Germline V gene lookup returns CDR1 SGHAT and CDR2 FQNNGV. CDR3 nucleotide sequence: TGTGCCAGCACGATACGAGAGGGGACTAGCGGATTCTTC. Amino acids: CASTIREGTSGFF.